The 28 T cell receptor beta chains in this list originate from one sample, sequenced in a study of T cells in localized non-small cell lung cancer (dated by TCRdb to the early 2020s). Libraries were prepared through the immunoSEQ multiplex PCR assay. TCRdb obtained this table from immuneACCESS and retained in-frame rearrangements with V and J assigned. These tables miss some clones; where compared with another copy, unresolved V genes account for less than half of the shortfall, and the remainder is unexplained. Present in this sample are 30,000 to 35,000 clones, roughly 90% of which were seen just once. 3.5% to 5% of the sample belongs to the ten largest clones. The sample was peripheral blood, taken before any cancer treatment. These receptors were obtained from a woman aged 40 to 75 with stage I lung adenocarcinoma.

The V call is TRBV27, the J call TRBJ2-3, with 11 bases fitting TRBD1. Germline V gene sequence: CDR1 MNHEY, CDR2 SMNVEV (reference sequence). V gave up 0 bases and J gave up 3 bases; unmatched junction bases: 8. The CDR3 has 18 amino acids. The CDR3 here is CASSLSLAGDRGTDTQYF. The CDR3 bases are TGTGCCAGCAGTTTATCGTTGGCGGGGGACAGGGGGACAGATACGCAGTATTTT.

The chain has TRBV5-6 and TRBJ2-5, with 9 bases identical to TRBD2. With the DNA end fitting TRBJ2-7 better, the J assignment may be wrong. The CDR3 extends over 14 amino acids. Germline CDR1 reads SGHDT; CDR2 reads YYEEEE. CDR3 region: CASSSGLAGYEQYF. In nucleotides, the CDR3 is TGTGCCAGCAGCTCGGGACTAGCAGGCTACGAGCAGTACTTC.

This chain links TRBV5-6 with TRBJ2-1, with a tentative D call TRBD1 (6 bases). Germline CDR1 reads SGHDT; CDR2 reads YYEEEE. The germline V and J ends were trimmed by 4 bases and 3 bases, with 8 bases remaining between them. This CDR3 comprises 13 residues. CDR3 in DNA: TGTGCCAGCAGCCCGACAGGCTACAATGAGCAGTTCTTC. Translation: CASSPTGYNEQFF.

The CDR3 here is CASSLRGGVNEKLFF. In DNA, the CDR3 is TGTGCCAGCAGCCTCCGGGGGGGTGTTAATGAAAAACTGTTTTTT. The chain carries TRBV6-5 and TRBJ1-4; perhaps TRBD1 as D (5 bases). From germline, CDR1 is MNHEY and CDR2 SVGAGI. Trimming left V 6 bases short and J 4 bases short, with 15 bases between. CDR3 size: 15 residues.

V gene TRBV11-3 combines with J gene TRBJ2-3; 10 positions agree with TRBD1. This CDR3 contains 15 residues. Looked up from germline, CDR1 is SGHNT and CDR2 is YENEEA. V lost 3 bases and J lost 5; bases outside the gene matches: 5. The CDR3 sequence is CASSFTGQGKDTQYF. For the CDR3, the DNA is TGTGCCAGCAGCTTTACGGGACAGGGGAAAGATACGCAGTATTTT.

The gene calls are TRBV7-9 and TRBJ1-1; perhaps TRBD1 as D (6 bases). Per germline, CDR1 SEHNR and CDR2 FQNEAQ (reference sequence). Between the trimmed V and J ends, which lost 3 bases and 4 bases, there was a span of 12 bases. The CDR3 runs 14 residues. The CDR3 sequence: CASSFDRFGTEAFF. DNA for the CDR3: TGTGCCAGCAGCTTCGACAGGTTTGGCACTGAAGCTTTCTTT.

CDR3 amino acids: CASSAPDSLASYEQYF. In nucleotides, the CDR3 is TGTGCCAGCAGTGCACCTGACAGCCTGGCGTCCTACGAGCAGTACTTC. The J gene is TRBJ2-7, the V gene TRBV25-1, with a weak D call TRBD1 (5 bases). Trimming removed 4 bases from V and 1 base from J, with 17 bases in between. The CDR3 contains 16 residues. The V gene's germline CDR1 is MGHDK and CDR2 SYGVNS.

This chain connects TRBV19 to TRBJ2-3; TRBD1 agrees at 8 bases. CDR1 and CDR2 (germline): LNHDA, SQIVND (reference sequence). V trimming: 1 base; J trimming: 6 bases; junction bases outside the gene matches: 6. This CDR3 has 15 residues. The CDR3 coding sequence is TGTGCCAGTAGTATAGGGGCAGGGGGCTTGGATACGCAGTATTTT. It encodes CASSIGAGGLDTQYF.

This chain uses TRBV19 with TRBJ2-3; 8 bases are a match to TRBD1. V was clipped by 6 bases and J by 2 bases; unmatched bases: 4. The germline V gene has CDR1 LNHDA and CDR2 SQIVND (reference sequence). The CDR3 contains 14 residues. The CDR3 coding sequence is TGTGCCAGTAGGGACAGGGATTACACAGATACGCAGTATTTT. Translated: CASRDRDYTDTQYF.

CDR3 nucleotides: TGTGCCAGCAGCTCGTTGGGACTAGCGGGGCCAGAGACCCAGTACTTC. This translates into CASSSLGLAGPETQYF. The J gene is TRBJ2-5, the V gene TRBV5-4, with TRBD2 matching over 13 bases. Germline CDR1 SGHNT, CDR2 YYREEE (reference sequence). This CDR3 has 16 amino acids. Trimming took 3 bases from V and 4 from J; bases not matched to a gene: 6. The full variable domain, its missing parts supplied by reference TRBV5-4 and TRBJ2-5, is ETGVTQSPTHLIKTRGQQVTLRCSSQSGHNTVSWYQQALGQGPQFIFQYYREEENGRGNFPPRFSGLQFPNYSSELNVNALELDDSALYLCASSSLGLAGPETQYFGPGTRLLVL.

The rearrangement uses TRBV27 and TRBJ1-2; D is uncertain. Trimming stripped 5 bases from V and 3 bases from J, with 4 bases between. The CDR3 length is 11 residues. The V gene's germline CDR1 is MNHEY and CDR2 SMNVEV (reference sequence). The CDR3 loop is CASSGHYGYTF. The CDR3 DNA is TGTGCCAGCAGTGGCCACTATGGCTACACCTTC.

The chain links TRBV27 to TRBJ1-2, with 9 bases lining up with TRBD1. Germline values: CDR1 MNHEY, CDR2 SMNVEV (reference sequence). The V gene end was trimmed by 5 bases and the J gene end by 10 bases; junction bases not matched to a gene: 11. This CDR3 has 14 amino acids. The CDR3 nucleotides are TGTGCCAGCAGTCTCACCGGGACAGGGTGGTCCTACACCTTC. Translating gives CASSLTGTGWSYTF.

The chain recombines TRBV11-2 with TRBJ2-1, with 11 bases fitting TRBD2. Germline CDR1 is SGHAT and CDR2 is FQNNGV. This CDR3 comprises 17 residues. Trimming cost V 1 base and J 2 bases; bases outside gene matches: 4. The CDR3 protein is CASSLGASGGPYNEQFF. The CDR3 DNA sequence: TGTGCCAGCAGCTTAGGGGCTAGCGGGGGGCCCTACAATGAGCAGTTCTTC.

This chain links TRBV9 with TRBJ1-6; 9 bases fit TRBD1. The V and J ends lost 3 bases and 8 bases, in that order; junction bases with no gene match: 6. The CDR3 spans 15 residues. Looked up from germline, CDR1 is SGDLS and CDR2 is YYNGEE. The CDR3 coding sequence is TGTGCCAGCAGCGCCCAACAGGGGGCGCATTCACCCCTCCACTTT. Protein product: CASSAQQGAHSPLHF.

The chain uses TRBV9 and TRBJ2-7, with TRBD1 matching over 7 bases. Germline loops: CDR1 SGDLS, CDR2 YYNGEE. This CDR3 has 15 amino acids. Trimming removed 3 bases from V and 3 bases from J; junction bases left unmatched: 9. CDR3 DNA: TGTGCCAGCAGCGAAGGGACAGCGTCCCTCTACGAGCAGTACTTC. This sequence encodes CASSEGTASLYEQYF.

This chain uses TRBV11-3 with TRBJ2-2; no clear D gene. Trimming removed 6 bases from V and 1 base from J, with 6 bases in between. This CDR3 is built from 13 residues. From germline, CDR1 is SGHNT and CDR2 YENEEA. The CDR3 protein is CASRLRNTGELFF. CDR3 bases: TGTGCCAGCAGATTGAGGAACACCGGGGAGCTGTTTTTT.

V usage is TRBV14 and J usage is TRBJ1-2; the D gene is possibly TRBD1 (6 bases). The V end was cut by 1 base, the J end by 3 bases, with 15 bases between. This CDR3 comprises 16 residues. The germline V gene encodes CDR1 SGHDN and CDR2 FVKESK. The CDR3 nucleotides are TGTGCCAGCAGCCAAGGACAGGCGCGTGGGTACTATGGCTACACCTTC. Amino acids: CASSQGQARGYYGYTF.

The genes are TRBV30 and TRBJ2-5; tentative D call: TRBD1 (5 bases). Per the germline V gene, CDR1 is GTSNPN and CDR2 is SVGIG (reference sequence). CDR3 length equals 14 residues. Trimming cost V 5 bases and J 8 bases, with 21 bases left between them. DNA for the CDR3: TGTGCCTGGGTCCGCGGCCTCCAGGGAAGAACCCAGTACTTC. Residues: CAWVRGLQGRTQYF.

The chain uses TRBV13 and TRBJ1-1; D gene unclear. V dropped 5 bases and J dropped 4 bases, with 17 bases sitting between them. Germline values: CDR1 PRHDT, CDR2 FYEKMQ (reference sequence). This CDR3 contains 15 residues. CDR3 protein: CASSPDGEAGTEAFF. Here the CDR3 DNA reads TGTGCCAGCAGCCCCGATGGGGAGGCCGGCACTGAAGCTTTCTTT.

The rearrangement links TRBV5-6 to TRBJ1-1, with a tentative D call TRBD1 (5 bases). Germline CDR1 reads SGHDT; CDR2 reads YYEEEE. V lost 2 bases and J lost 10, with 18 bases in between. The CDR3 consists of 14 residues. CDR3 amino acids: CASSFGDRPSGAFF. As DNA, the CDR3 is TGTGCCAGCAGCTTCGGGGACCGCCCTTCTGGAGCTTTCTTT.

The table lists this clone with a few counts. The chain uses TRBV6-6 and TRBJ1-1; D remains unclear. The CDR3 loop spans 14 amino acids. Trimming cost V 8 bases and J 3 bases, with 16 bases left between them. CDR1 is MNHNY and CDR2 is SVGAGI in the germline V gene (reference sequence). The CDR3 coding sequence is TGTGCCAGCCTTATGGACTCACAAGACACTGAAGCTTTCTTT. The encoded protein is CASLMDSQDTEAFF.

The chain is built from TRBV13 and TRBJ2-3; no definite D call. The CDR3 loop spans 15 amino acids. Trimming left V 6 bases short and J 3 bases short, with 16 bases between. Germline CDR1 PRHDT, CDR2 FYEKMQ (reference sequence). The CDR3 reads CASRARGRVTDTQYF. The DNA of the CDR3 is TGTGCCAGCAGGGCGAGAGGCCGAGTAACAGATACGCAGTATTTT.

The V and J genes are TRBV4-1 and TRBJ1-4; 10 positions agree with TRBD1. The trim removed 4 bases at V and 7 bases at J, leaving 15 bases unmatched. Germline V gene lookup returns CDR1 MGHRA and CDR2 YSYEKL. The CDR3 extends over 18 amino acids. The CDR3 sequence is CASSPSGQGISVGEKLFF. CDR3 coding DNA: TGCGCCAGCAGCCCATCGGGACAGGGGATCTCGGTTGGTGAAAAACTGTTTTTT.

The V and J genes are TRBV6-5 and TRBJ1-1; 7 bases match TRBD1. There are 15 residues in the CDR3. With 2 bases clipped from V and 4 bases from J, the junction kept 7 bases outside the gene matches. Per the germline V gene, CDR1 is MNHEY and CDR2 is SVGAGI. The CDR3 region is CASSYDDRVATEAFF. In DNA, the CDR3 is TGTGCCAGCAGTTACGACGACAGGGTGGCCACTGAAGCTTTCTTT.

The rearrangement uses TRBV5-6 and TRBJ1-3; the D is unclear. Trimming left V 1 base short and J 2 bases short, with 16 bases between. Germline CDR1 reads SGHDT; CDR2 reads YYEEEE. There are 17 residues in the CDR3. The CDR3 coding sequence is TGTGCCAGCAGCTTGTTTCGGGGATCTGATGCTGGAAACACCATATATTTT. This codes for CASSLFRGSDAGNTIYF. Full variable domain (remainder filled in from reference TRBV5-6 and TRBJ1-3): DAGVTQSPTHLIKTRGQQVTLRCSPKSGHDTVSWYQQALGQGPQFIFQYYEEEERQRGNFPDRFSGHQFPNYSSELNVNALLLGDSALYLCASSLFRGSDAGNTIYFGEGSWLTVV.

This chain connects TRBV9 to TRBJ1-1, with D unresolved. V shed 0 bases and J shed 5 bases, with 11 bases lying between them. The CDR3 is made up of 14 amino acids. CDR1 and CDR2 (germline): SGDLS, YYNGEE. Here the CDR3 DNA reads TGTGCCAGCAGCGTAGCTACGGAGGGAACTGAAGCTTTCTTT. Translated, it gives CASSVATEGTEAFF.

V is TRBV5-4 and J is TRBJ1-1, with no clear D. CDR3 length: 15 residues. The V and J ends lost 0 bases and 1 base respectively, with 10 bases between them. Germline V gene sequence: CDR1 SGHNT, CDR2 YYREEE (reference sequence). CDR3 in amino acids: CASSLEVGENTEAFF. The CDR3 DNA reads TGTGCCAGCAGCTTGGAAGTCGGAGAGAACACTGAAGCTTTCTTT. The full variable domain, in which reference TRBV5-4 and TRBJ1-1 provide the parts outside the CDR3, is ETGVTQSPTHLIKTRGQQVTLRCSSQSGHNTVSWYQQALGQGPQFIFQYYREEENGRGNFPPRFSGLQFPNYSSELNVNALELDDSALYLCASSLEVGENTEAFFGQGTRLTVV.

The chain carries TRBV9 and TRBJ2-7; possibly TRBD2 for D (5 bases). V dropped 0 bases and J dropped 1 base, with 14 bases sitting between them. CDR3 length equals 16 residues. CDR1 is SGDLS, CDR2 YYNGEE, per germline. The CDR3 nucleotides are TGTGCCAGCAGCGTAGCCGAGGTAGAGGGTTCCTACGAGCAGTACTTC. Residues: CASSVAEVEGSYEQYF.